Detailed here is one T cell receptor beta chain. Everyone who took part was about 18 to 90 years old, and they came from about 25 US areas. Cohort assignment relied on participant-reported clinical history. Cohort 3 recovered donors had two negative PCRs, clearance, or symptom resolution. The data stem from a study of blood T cell repertoires in COVID-19. The wider study: There were acute and convalescent COVID-19 samples, and they came from the United States, Italy and Spain.

Trimming removed 2 bases from V and 3 bases from J, with 7 bases in between. CDR1 MDHEN and CDR2 SYDVKM come from the germline V gene. The CDR3 spans 13 residues. Measured with immunoSEQ multiplex PCR; TCRdb has only the in-frame clones, and not every one. There are 320,000 or so clones in the sample; 89% occur only once, and roughly 5.3% lies in the top ten. The V gene is TRBV28, the J gene TRBJ1-1; D is uncertain. The TCR comes from a man between 60 and 75 years old who had recovered from COVID-19. Sequences were obtained from PBMCs or T cells enriched from blood (not recorded which). CDR3 loop: CASSLDGYTEAFF. CDR3 nucleotides: TGTGCCAGCAGTTTAGACGGGTACACTGAAGCTTTCTTT.